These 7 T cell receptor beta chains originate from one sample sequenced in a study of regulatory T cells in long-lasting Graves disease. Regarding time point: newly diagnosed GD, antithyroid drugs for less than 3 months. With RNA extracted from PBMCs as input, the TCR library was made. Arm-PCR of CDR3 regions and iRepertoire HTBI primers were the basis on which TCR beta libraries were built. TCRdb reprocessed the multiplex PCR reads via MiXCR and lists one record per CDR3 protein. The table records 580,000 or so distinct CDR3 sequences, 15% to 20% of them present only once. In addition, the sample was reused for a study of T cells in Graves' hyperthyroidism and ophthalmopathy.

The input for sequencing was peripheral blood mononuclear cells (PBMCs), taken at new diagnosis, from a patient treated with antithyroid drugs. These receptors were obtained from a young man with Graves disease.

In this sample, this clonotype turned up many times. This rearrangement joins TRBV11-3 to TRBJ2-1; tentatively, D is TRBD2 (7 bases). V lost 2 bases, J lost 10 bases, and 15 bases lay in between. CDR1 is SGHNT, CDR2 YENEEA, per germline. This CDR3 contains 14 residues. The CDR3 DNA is TGTGCCAGCAGCTTAACGGGAGGCCAGGGGGAGCAGTTCTTC. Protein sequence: CASSLTGGQGEQFF.

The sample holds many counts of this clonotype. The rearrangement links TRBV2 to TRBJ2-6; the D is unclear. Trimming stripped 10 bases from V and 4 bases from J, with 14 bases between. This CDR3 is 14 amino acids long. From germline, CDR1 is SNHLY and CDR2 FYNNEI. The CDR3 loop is CATSPPSGANVLTF. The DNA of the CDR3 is TGTGCCACCTCACCCCCTTCCGGGGCCAACGTCCTGACTTTC.

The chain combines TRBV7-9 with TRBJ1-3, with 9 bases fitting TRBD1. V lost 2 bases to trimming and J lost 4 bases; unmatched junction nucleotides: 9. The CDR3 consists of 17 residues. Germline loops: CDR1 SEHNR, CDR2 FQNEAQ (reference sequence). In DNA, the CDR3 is TGTGCCAGCAGCTTAACCCGGGACAGGGTGAACGGAAACACCATATATTTT. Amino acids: CASSLTRDRVNGNTIYF. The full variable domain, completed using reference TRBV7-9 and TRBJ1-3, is DTGVSQNPRHKITKRGQNVTFRCDPISEHNRLYWYRQTLGQGPEFLTYFQNEAQLEKSRLLSDRFSAERPKGSFSTLEIQRTEQGDSAMYLCASSLTRDRVNGNTIYFGEGSWLTVV.

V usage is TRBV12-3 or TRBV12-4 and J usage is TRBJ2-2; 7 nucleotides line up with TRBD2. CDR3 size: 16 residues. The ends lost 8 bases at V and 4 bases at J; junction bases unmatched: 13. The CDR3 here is CASGKVGGPSTGELFF. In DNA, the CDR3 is TGTGCCAGCGGCAAAGTGGGAGGGCCCTCCACCGGGGAGCTGTTTTTT.

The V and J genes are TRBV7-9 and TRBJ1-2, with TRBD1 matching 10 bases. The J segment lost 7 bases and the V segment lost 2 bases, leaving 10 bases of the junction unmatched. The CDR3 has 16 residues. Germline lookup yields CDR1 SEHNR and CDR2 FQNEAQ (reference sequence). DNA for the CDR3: TGTGCCAGCAGCTTATCCCGGAATGGACAGGGGGGTGGCTACACCTTC. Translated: CASSLSRNGQGGGYTF. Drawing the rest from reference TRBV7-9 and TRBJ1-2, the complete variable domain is DTGVSQNPRHKITKRGQNVTFRCDPISEHNRLYWYRQTLGQGPEFLTYFQNEAQLEKSRLLSDRFSAERPKGSFSTLEIQRTEQGDSAMYLCASSLSRNGQGGGYTFGSGTRLTVV.

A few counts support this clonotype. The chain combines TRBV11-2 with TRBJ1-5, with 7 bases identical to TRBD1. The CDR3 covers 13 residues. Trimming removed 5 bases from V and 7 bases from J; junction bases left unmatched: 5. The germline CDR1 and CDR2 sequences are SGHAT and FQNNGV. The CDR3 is CASSQNRGQPQHF. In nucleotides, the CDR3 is TGTGCCAGCAGCCAAAACAGGGGCCAGCCCCAGCATTTT.

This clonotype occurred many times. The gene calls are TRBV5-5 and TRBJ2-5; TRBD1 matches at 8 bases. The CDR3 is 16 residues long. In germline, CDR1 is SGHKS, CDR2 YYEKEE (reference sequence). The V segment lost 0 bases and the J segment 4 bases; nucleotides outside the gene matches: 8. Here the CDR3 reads CASSLGWTGIGETQYF. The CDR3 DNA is TGTGCCAGCAGCTTGGGCTGGACAGGGATAGGAGAGACCCAGTACTTC.